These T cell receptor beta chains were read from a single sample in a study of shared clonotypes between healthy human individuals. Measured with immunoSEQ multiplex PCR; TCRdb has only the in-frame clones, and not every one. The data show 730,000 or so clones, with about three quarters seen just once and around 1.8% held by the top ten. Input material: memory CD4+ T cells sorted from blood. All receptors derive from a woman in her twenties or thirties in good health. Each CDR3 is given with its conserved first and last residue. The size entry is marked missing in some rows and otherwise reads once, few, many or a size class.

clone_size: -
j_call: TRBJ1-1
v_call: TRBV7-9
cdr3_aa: CASARVQAEAFF

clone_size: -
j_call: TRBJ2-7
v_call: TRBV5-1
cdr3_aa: CASSLAGTGYHEQYF

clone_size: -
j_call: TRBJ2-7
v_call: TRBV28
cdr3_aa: CAVHRGWNYEQYF

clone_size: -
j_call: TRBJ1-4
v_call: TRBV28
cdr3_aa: CASGRTANNEKLFF

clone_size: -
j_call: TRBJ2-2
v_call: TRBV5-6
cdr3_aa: CASSRDINTGELFF

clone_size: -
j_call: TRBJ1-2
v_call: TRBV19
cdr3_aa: CASWTLQGDYGYTF

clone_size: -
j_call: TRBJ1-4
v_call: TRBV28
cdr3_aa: CASSLPGVLEKLFF

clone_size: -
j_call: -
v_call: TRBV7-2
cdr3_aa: CASSQGTGLPYEQYF

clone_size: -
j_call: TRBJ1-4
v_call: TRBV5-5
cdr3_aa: CASRSGTREKLFF

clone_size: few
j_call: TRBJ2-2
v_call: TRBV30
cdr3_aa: CAWRYRGDGELFF

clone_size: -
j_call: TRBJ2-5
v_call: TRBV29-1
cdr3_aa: CSVRQGAGETQYF

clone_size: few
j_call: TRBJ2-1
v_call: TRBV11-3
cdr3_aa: CASSPFSSYNEQFF

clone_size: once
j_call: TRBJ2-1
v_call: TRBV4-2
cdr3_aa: CASSGGSYNEQFF

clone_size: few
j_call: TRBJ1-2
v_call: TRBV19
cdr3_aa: CASGQTLLTNYGYTF

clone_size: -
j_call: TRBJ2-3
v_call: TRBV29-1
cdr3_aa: CSAIDRDGTDTQYF

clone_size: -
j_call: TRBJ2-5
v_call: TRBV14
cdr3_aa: CASSLWTGGVQETQYF

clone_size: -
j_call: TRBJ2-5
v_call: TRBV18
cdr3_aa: CASSPVQLETQYF

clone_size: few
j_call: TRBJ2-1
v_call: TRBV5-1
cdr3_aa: CASSLVGELNNEQFF

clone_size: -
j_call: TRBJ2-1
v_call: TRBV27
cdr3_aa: CASSPLAGGPFNEQFF

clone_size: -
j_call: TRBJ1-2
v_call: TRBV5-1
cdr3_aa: CASSLPPGGYTF

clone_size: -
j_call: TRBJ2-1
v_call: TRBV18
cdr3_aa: CASSPQDFEAMNEQFF

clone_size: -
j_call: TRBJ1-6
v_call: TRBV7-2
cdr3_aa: CASSLAGMVPLHF

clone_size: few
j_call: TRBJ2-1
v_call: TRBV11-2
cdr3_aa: CASSLVLAASGRNEQFF

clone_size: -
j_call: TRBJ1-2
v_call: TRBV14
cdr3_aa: CASSRFKSSSYGYTF

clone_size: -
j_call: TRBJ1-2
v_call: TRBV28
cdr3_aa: CASTSFTSYTF

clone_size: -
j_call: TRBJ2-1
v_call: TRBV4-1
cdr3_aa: CASSQDSSGAYNEQFF

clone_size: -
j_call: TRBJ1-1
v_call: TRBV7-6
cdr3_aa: CASSPRPTGSNTEAFF

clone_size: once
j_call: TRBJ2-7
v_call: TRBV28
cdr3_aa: CATAWAGGREQYF

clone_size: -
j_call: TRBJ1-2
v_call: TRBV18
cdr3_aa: CASSPTITGDEGYTF

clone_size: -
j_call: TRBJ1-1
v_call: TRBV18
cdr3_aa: CASSPEMGSTEAFF

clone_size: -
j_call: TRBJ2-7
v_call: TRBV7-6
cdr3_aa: CASSRTGTSGSKQYF

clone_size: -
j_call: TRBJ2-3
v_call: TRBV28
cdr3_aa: CASSRDSYGGDTQYF

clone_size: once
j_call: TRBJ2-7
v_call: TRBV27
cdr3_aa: CASSFNGAYEQYF

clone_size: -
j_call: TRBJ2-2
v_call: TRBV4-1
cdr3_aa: CASSNKAGELFF

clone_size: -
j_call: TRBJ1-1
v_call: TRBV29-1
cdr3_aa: CSVDRNRGGTEAFF

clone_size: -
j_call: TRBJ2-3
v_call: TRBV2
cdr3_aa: CASPSDRFEGDTQYF

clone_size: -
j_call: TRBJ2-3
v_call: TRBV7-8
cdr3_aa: CASSLLGGHRLADTQYF

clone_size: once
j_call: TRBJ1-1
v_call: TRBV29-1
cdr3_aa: CSARHVGTEAFF

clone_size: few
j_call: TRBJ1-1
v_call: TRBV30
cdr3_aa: CAWSVQGEAFF

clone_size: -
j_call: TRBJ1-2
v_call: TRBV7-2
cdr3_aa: CASSSYGNYGYTF

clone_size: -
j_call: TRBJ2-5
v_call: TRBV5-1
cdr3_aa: CASSLGGKETQYF

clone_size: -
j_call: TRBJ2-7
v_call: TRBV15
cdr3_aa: CATSRDRGGYEQYF